This T cell receptor (beta chain) was recovered during a study of shared clonotypes between healthy human individuals. Study in general: CD8 memory received one plate per donor, CD8 naive two, CD4 memory three and CD4 naive three.

Study processing details: Quality scores were absent from the junction-only immunoSEQ sequences, so filtering differed. Clones were sequenced by immunoSEQ multiplex PCR, and TCRdb holds only the in-frame ones, with some missing. That table furnishes V, J and clone size, whereas the DNA furnished D and trimming. The profile covers nearly 1 million clones, with 76% appearing a single time and 1.5% taken by the ten largest. The CDR3 covers 16 residues. Germline loops: CDR1 MGHDK, CDR2 SYGVNS. V lost 4 bases to trimming and J lost 3 bases; unmatched junction nucleotides: 10. This clone was picked up a small number of times. The antigen is unknown. Donors had no recently reported acute infections or vaccinations and were HIV-negative. Findings of the study overall: Only a few donors were included, so the genetic and exposure-history diversity represented was limited.

The chain recombines TRBV25-1 with TRBJ2-7; 9 bases fit TRBD1. The source material was memory CD4+ T cells sorted from blood. Subset indicated: CD45RA-negative fraction. The origin of this receptor is a man aged 18-30 years in good health. CDR3 coding DNA: TGTGCCAGCAGTGGTCCCGGGACAGGGATATTCTACGAGCAGTACTTC. This encodes CASSGPGTGIFYEQYF.